A selection of T cell receptor beta chains follows, all from one sample in a study of cytomegalovirus exposure and HLA in healthy donors. The table came from immunoSEQ multiplex PCR; TCRdb's copy has only in-frame clones and leaves some out. The sample lists roughly 140,000 clones, over 60% seen once, with more than 4.5% in the top ten. The source material was PBMCs. Source of these receptors: a woman aged 50 to 60 in good health and CMV-seronegative. CDR3s include the opening cysteine and the closing phenylalanine or tryptophan. The D gene is left open where the match is weak. Clone sizes are given selectively: once, few, many, or a class where the clone is expanded.

clone_size,j_call,cdr3_length,v_call,d_call,cdr3_nt,cdr3_aa
NA,TRBJ2-5,15,TRBV6-5,NA,TGTGCCAGCAGTTACACGACAGGAATCCAAGAGACCCAGTACTTC,CASSYTTGIQETQYF
NA,TRBJ2-2,13,TRBV2,NA,TGTGCCAGCAGGGGGGCCAGCACCGGGGAGCTGTTTTTT,CASRGASTGELFF
NA,TRBJ2-1,12,TRBV4-3,NA,TGCGCCAGCAGCCAAGAAGGGGATGAGCAGTTCTTC,CASSQEGDEQFF
NA,TRBJ2-4,13,TRBV5-1,NA,TGCGCCAGCAGCTTAGATGTTAGCAACATTCAGTACTTC,CASSLDVSNIQYF
NA,TRBJ2-1,15,TRBV5-1,NA,TGCGCCAGCAGCCCTCCCCGGACTTCCTACAATGAGCAGTTCTTC,CASSPPRTSYNEQFF
NA,TRBJ2-5,14,TRBV5-6,TRBD1,TGTGCCAGCAGCTTGGGGGGACAGGGGTGGACCCAGTACTTC,CASSLGGQGWTQYF
NA,TRBJ1-4,13,TRBV9,TRBD1,TGTGCCAGCAGCGGCGCAGGGGGTGGAAAACTGTTTTTT,CASSGAGGGKLFF
few,TRBJ2-3,16,TRBV5-1,NA,TGCGCCAGCAGCTCTGGGGACGGGGGTGGCACAGATACGCAGTATTTT,CASSSGDGGGTDTQYF
NA,TRBJ1-1,14,TRBV2,NA,TGTGCCAGCAGAACCTTGCAGGGTCACACTGAAGCTTTCTTT,CASRTLQGHTEAFF
NA,TRBJ1-2,14,TRBV28,NA,TGTGCCAGCAGTCCCTCCCCCGGGGTCTATGGCTACACCTTC,CASSPSPGVYGYTF
once,TRBJ1-1,12,TRBV7-2,NA,TGTGCCAGCAGCTTCGTGAACACTGAAGCTTTCTTT,CASSFVNTEAFF
NA,TRBJ2-7,15,TRBV7-8,NA,TGTGCCAGCAGCTATAGGGGGCGGGGTGATTACGAGCAGTACTTC,CASSYRGRGDYEQYF
NA,TRBJ2-7,12,TRBV7-2,NA,TGTGCCAGCAGTCCGAGCTCCTACGAGCAGTACTTC,CASSPSSYEQYF
NA,TRBJ2-1,11,TRBV29-1,NA,TGCAGCGTTGATCTTTCGAATGAGCAGTTCTTC,CSVDLSNEQFF
NA,TRBJ1-3,12,TRBV11-2,NA,TGTGCCACCCGGGGGGCTGGAAACACCATATATTTT,CATRGAGNTIYF
NA,TRBJ2-3,15,TRBV5-6,TRBD2,TGTGCCAGCATCGCCTTTAGCGGGGGGACGTATACGCAGTATTTT,CASIAFSGGTYTQYF
NA,TRBJ2-7,13,TRBV5-8,NA,TGTGCCAGCCGCTCCTTCAGCTCCTACGAGCAGTACTTC,CASRSFSSYEQYF
NA,TRBJ2-5,16,TRBV7-2,TRBD2,TGTGCCAGCAGCTTCTACGGGACTAGCGGGCAAGAGACCCAGTACTTC,CASSFYGTSGQETQYF
NA,TRBJ1-2,15,TRBV15,TRBD1,TGTGCCACCAGCAGACATCGACAGGGTAACTATGGCTACACCTTC,CATSRHRQGNYGYTF
NA,TRBJ2-2,16,TRBV7-2,NA,TGTGCCAGCAGCTCATCGCCTATGCCGGGCACCGGGGAGCTGTTTTTT,CASSSSPMPGTGELFF
NA,TRBJ2-7,13,TRBV12-5,NA,TGTGCTAGTGGACCCCAGGGTCCCTACGAGCAGTACTTC,CASGPQGPYEQYF
NA,TRBJ2-1,18,TRBV5-6,TRBD2,TGTGCCAGCAGCTTCTTTGCTAGCGGGGGGGCCAATTACAATGAGCAGTTCTTC,CASSFFASGGANYNEQFF
NA,TRBJ1-1,14,TRBV11-2,NA,TGTGCCAGCAGCTTAGGGTGGGAGTCCTATGAAGCTTTCTTT,CASSLGWESYEAFF
NA,TRBJ1-3,18,TRBV21-1,NA,TGTGCCAGCCGGAGCCAGGGGGTATGCGGACACTCTGGAAACACCATATATTTT,CASRSQGVCGHSGNTIYF
NA,TRBJ2-7,14,TRBV2,NA,TGTGCCAGCAGTGAAAGTGGGAGGACGTACGAGCAGTACTTC,CASSESGRTYEQYF
NA,TRBJ1-5,13,TRBV15,NA,TGTGCCACCAGCTTAGACGGGAATCAGCCCCAGCATTTT,CATSLDGNQPQHF
NA,TRBJ1-4,17,TRBV4-3,NA,TGCGCCAGCAGCCAAGAATATTGGGGGCGCAGATCGGAAAAACTGTTTTTT,CASSQEYWGRRSEKLFF
once,TRBJ1-2,12,TRBV7-8,NA,TGTGCCACCGAGACGGGGAACTATGGCTACACCTTC,CATETGNYGYTF
NA,TRBJ2-2,13,TRBV11-3,NA,TGTGCCAGCAGCCCCCGTCGGACCGGGGAGCTGTTTTTT,CASSPRRTGELFF
few,TRBJ2-2,15,TRBV28,NA,TGTGCCAGCCACCCTTTTCCAGGGAACACCGGGGAGCTGTTTTTT,CASHPFPGNTGELFF
NA,TRBJ2-2,15,TRBV5-1,NA,TGCGCCAGCAGCTTGCCTTCCGTTAACACCGGGGAGCTGTTTTTT,CASSLPSVNTGELFF
NA,TRBJ2-1,18,TRBV5-1,TRBD1,TGCGCCAGCAGCTTGGCCTTATATGGGACAGGGGTGGTCAATGAGCAGTTCTTC,CASSLALYGTGVVNEQFF
NA,TRBJ2-5,15,TRBV7-2,TRBD1,TGTGCCAGCAGCAAAGCAGGGGGATTCCAAGAGACCCAGTACTTC,CASSKAGGFQETQYF
once,TRBJ2-1,13,TRBV9,TRBD2,TGTGCCACCGCGGGGGGGAGGTCCAATGAGCAGTTCTTC,CATAGGRSNEQFF
NA,TRBJ1-1,16,TRBV4-1,NA,TGCGCCAGCAGCGAAGAAGGGTCAGGGATGAACACTGAAGCTTTCTTT,CASSEEGSGMNTEAFF
NA,TRBJ2-3,16,TRBV5-1,TRBD1,TGCGCCAGCAGCCCCCGACAGGGGGCCAGCACAGATACGCAGTATTTT,CASSPRQGASTDTQYF
NA,TRBJ1-6,15,TRBV6-5,NA,TGTGCCAGCAGTTACTCCTGGGGGCAGGGTTCACCCCTCCACTTT,CASSYSWGQGSPLHF
NA,TRBJ2-1,13,TRBV30,TRBD1,TGTGCCTGGAGTGTACAGGGGCCGGATGAGCAGTTCTTC,CAWSVQGPDEQFF
once,TRBJ2-1,15,TRBV5-1,TRBD2,TGCGCCAGCAGCTCCACTAGCGGGGGGGCCCTTGAGCAGTTCTTC,CASSSTSGGALEQFF
NA,TRBJ1-2,15,TRBV10-3,NA,TGTGCCATCAGTGAGTCGACGACAGGTTATTATGGCTACACCTTC,CAISESTTGYYGYTF
NA,TRBJ2-1,13,TRBV11-2,NA,TGTGCCAGCAGCGTAAATTCCTACAATGAGCAGTTCTTC,CASSVNSYNEQFF
NA,TRBJ2-7,19,TRBV4-1,TRBD1,TGCGCCAGCAGCCAAGGGACAGGGATTAGCTTACGGGGCTCCTACGAGCAGTACTTC,CASSQGTGISLRGSYEQYF
once,TRBJ2-1,16,TRBV4-2,TRBD2,TGTGCCAGCAGCTTGATACTAGCGGGGGGCTACAATGAGCAGTTCTTC,CASSLILAGGYNEQFF
few,TRBJ1-1,12,TRBV7-9,TRBD1,TGTGCCAGCAGCTCGTCGACAGGGGAAGCTTTCTTT,CASSSSTGEAFF
NA,TRBJ1-2,15,TRBV5-4,TRBD1,TGTGCCAGCAGCCGAGAACAGGGGGCAACCGGTGGCTACACCTTC,CASSREQGATGGYTF
NA,TRBJ1-3,15,TRBV7-2,NA,TGTGCCAGCAGCTTGTCCCAGGGGTCGGGAAACACCATATATTTT,CASSLSQGSGNTIYF
NA,TRBJ2-3,16,TRBV5-1,NA,TGCGCCAGCAGCTTGGGTGGGATGGGGGCCACAGATACGCAGTATTTT,CASSLGGMGATDTQYF
NA,TRBJ2-1,12,TRBV14,NA,TGTGCCAGCAGCCCTGTAGGGGAAAAGCAGTTCTTC,CASSPVGEKQFF
NA,TRBJ1-2,16,TRBV15,TRBD1,TGTGCCACCAGCCCGTTTCGATGGGACAGGAACTATGGCTACACCTTC,CATSPFRWDRNYGYTF
few,TRBJ1-3,15,TRBV15,TRBD1,TGTGCCACCAGCAGAGATCAGGGGGCAGGAAACACCATATATTTT,CATSRDQGAGNTIYF
NA,TRBJ2-7,19,TRBV2,TRBD2,TGTGCCAGCTGGGGCGGGGGACTATCCTATATCCCCCTTTCCTACGAGCAGTACTTC,CASWGGGLSYIPLSYEQYF
NA,TRBJ2-4,18,TRBV7-6,NA,TGTGCCAGCAGCCCCAAGTGGGAACGGCGAGGGTCCAAAAACATTCAGTACTTC,CASSPKWERRGSKNIQYF